These T cell receptor beta chains were read from a single sample in a study of T cell clonotyping in hematopoietic cell transplantation. Using immunoSEQ multiplex PCR, the repertoire was profiled, and TCRdb retains in-frame clones only, with some absent. This table holds roughly 30,000 clones, approximately 80% found once. Sample: peripheral blood mononuclear cells, taken before stem cell transplant. The receptors here all came from a woman in her 30s with chronic myeloid leukemia. Some clones in this sample may be carry-over from other donors' samples. The conserved cysteine and the conserved F or W are not part of the CDR3 here. Each record gives: CDR3 length, clone size, V gene, CDR3 protein. Size is omitted from some rows. Given values are once, few, many or a class for expanded clones.

CDR3 length: 12; clone size: NA; V gene: TRBV6-5; CDR3 protein: ASRQGSSYLRAF
CDR3 length: 10; clone size: NA; V gene: TRBV11-2; CDR3 protein: ASSLGRRQAF
CDR3 length: 12; clone size: NA; V gene: TRBV5-1; CDR3 protein: ASNSGQGFDEQY
CDR3 length: 12; clone size: once; V gene: TRBV14; CDR3 protein: ASSQGGWNTEAF
CDR3 length: 14; clone size: NA; V gene: TRBV5-4; CDR3 protein: ASSLSVHSSGNTIY
CDR3 length: 14; clone size: NA; V gene: TRBV10-1; CDR3 protein: ASSESGNAQTYEQY
CDR3 length: 14; clone size: NA; V gene: TRBV4-1; CDR3 protein: ASSQETGGAGYGYT
CDR3 length: 13; clone size: NA; V gene: TRBV7-2; CDR3 protein: ASSQRQRGLSPLH
CDR3 length: 12; clone size: once; V gene: TRBV11-2; CDR3 protein: ASSLDRHQETQY
CDR3 length: 11; clone size: NA; V gene: TRBV19; CDR3 protein: ASSDSLNTEAF
CDR3 length: 13; clone size: few; V gene: TRBV27; CDR3 protein: ASSFSWTGDEKLF
CDR3 length: 11; clone size: NA; V gene: TRBV11-3; CDR3 protein: ASSLDTKSEQF
CDR3 length: 10; clone size: NA; V gene: TRBV5-1; CDR3 protein: ASSLAGDGYT
CDR3 length: 12; clone size: NA; V gene: TRBV2; CDR3 protein: ASTLAGEYNEQF
CDR3 length: 14; clone size: NA; V gene: TRBV4-2; CDR3 protein: ASSQSSPSSSDTQY
CDR3 length: 12; clone size: NA; V gene: TRBV5-1; CDR3 protein: ASSLVDRGETQY
CDR3 length: 9; clone size: NA; V gene: TRBV19; CDR3 protein: ASRDIYGYT
CDR3 length: 14; clone size: NA; V gene: TRBV2; CDR3 protein: ASSDGSGQGAGGYT